The present TCR beta chain was sequenced within a study of Ad26.COV2.S vaccination and SARS-CoV-2 variants. TCRdb keeps only in-frame clones here, not all; method: immunoSEQ multiplex PCR. The top ten hold over 2% of the sample, which has roughly 420,000 clones, 85% to 90% seen once. The CDR3 is 13 amino acids. The germline CDR1 and CDR2 sequences are SGHDT and YYEEEE. V lost 10 bases and J lost 0, with 11 bases in between. The treatment is: roughly 19 received Ad26.COV2.S at low or high dose, single or two shots; 5 received placebo; per-sample allocation not given. After the first vaccine or placebo injection, samples were drawn on day 63.

The specimen was peripheral blood, collected in a trial of Ad26.COV2.S vaccine versus placebo. The V call is TRBV5-6, the J call TRBJ1-3; perhaps TRBD1 as D (6 bases). This sequence originates from a person between 18 and 59 years old who received the Ad26.COV2.S COVID-19 vaccine or a placebo. The CDR3, as DNA: TGTGCCCGGGGGGCCCCCTCTGGAAACACCATATATTTT. Residues: CARGAPSGNTIYF.